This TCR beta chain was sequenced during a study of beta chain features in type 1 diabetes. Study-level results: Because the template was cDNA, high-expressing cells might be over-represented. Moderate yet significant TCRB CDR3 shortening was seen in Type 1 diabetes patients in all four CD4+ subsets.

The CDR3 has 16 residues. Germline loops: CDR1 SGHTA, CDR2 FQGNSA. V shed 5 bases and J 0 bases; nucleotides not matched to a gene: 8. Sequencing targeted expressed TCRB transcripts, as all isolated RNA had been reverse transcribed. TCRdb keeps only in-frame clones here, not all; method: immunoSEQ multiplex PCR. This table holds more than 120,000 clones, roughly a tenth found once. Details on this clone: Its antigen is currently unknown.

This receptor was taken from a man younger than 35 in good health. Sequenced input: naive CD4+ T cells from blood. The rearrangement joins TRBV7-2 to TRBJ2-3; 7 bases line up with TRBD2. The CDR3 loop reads CASSTQSGASTDTQYF. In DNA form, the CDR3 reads TGTGCCAGCAGCACTCAAAGCGGGGCTAGCACAGATACGCAGTATTTT.